This TCR beta chain was documented in a study of blood T cell repertoires in COVID-19. In the study overall: T cells, B-cell-depleted T cells, or PBMCs provided the cDNA or gDNA that served as material.

Trimming stripped 5 bases from V and 8 bases from J, with 19 bases between. The CDR3 is 15 amino acids. Germline V gives CDR1 SNHLY, CDR2 FYNNEI. The repertoire was sequenced with immunoSEQ multiplex PCR; TCRdb's copy has only in-frame clones and lacks some. The sample has about 200,000 clones, around 80% seen once; the top ten hold 8.2%. The sample was peripheral blood. This rearrangement joins TRBV2 to TRBJ2-1; D might be TRBD1 (5 bases). The sequence was obtained from a woman aged 50 to 60 with acute or convalescent COVID-19. The CDR3 sequence is CASSSFAALGDEQFF. In DNA, the CDR3 is TGTGCCAGCAGTTCCTTTGCGGCCCTAGGGGATGAGCAGTTCTTC.